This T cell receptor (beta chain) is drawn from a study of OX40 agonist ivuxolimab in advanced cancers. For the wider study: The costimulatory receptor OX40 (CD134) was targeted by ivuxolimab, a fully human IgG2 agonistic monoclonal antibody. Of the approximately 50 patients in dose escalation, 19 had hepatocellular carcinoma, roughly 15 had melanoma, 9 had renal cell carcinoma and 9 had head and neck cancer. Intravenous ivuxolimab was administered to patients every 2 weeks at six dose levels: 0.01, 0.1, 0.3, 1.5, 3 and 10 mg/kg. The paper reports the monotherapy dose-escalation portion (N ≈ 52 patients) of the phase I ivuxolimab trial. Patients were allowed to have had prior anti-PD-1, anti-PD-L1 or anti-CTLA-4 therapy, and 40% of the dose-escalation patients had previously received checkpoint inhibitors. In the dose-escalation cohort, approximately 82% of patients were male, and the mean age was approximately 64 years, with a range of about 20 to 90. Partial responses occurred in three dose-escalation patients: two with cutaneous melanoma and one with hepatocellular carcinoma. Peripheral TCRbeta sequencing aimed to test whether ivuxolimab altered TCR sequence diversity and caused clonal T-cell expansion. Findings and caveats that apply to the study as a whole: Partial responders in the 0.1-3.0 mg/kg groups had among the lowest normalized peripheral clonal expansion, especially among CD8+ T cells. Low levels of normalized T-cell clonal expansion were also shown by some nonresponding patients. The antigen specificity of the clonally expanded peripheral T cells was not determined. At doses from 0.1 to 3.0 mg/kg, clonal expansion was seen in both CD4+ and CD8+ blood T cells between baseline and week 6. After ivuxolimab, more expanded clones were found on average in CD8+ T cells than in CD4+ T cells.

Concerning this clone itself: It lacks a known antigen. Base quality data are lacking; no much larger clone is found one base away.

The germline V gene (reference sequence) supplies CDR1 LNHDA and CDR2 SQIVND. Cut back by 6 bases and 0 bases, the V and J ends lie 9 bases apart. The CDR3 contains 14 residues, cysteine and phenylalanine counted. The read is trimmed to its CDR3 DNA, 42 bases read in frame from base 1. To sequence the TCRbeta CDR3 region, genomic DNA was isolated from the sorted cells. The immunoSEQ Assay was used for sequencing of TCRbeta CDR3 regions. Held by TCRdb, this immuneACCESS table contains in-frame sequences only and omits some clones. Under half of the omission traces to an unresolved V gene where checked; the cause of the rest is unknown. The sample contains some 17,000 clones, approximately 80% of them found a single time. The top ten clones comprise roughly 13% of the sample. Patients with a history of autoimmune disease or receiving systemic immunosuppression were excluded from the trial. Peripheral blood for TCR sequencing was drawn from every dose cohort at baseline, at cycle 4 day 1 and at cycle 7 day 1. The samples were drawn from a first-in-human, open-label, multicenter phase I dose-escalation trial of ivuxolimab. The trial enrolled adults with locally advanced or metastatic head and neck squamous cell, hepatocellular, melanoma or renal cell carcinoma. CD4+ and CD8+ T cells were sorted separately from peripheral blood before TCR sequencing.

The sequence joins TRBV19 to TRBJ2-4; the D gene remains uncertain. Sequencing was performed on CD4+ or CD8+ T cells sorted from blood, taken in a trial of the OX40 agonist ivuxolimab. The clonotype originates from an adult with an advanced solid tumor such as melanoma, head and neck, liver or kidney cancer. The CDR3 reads CASSLSGAKNIQYF. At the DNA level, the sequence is TGTGCCAGTAGCCTATCAGGAGCCAAAAACATTCAGTACTTC.